This is a list of T cell receptor beta chains from one sample in a study of blood T cell repertoires in COVID-19. Sequencing was performed with immunoSEQ multiplex PCR; in TCRdb, only in-frame clones are kept and a portion is missing. The repertoire holds fewer than 400,000 clones, with around 90% as singletons. The sample comprised peripheral blood. The receptor source for this set is a human donor in a cohort sampled during active COVID-19. The CDR3 runs from the conserved cysteine through the conserved F or W. The D gene is left open where the match is weak. The size of a clone is reported for some rows only, either as once, few or many, or as a class for expanded clones.

d_call	j_call	clone_size	v_call	cdr3_aa	cdr3_nt
TRBD2	TRBJ2-1	.	TRBV19	CASSILASGRRNEQFF	TGTGCCAGTAGTATTTTGGCTAGCGGGAGAAGGAATGAGCAGTTCTTC
TRBD2	TRBJ2-5	.	TRBV30	CAWTGLAGGLETQYF	TGTGCCTGGACCGGGCTAGCGGGGGGACTCGAGACCCAGTACTTC
TRBD2	TRBJ2-1	.	TRBV10-3	CAISEPSGGYNEQFF	TGTGCCATCAGTGAGCCCAGCGGGGGCTACAATGAGCAGTTCTTC
TRBD2	TRBJ2-7	.	TRBV5-1	CASSSSGSTYEQYF	TGCGCCAGCAGCTCTAGCGGGAGTACCTACGAGCAGTACTTC
TRBD2	TRBJ2-7	.	TRBV7-2	CASSLNPSGGGDEQYF	TGTGCCAGCAGCTTAAACCCTAGCGGGGGCGGCGACGAGCAGTACTTC
.	TRBJ1-3	.	TRBV30	CAWSVLPGGSGNTIYF	TGTGCCTGGAGTGTACTCCCCGGGGGGTCTGGAAACACCATATATTTT
TRBD1	TRBJ2-5	.	TRBV28	CASSFSGQGRETQYF	TGTGCCAGCAGTTTCTCGGGACAGGGGCGGGAGACCCAGTACTTC
TRBD1	TRBJ1-6	once	TRBV20-1	CSASSRTGGLNSPLHF	TGCAGTGCAAGTAGTCGGACAGGGGGTTTGAATTCACCCCTCCACTTT
.	TRBJ1-4	.	TRBV27	CASSWTVTEKLFF	TGTGCCAGCAGTTGGACAGTAACCGAAAAACTGTTTTTT
.	TRBJ1-2	.	TRBV11-2	CASSPPVGVGGYTF	TGTGCCAGCAGCCCCCCGGTCGGGGTCGGAGGCTACACCTTC
.	TRBJ1-2	.	TRBV6-5	CASSYPSGGYTF	TGTGCCAGCAGTTACCCCTCGGGTGGCTACACCTTC
TRBD1	TRBJ2-2	.	TRBV4-2	CASSPAQGVIDTGELFF	TGTGCCAGCAGCCCTGCGCAGGGGGTTATTGACACCGGGGAGCTGTTTTTT
TRBD1	TRBJ1-1	.	TRBV30	CAWGLDRGMNTEAFF	TGTGCCTGGGGCTTGGACAGGGGAATGAACACTGAAGCTTTCTTT
TRBD1	TRBJ1-1	.	TRBV4-2	CASSQVEGQGAFF	TGTGCCAGCAGCCAAGTGGAAGGACAGGGGGCTTTCTTT
TRBD1	TRBJ2-3	.	TRBV6-5	CASSPQGTETDTQYF	TGTGCCAGCAGCCCCCAGGGGACAGAAACAGATACGCAGTATTTT
.	TRBJ2-7	.	TRBV28	CASSLVGGAGSYEQYF	TGTGCCAGCAGTTTAGTTGGGGGCGCAGGTTCCTACGAGCAGTACTTC
TRBD2	TRBJ2-1	.	TRBV7-2	CASSFGAFGRGGANEQFF	TGTGCCAGCAGCTTCGGGGCATTTGGTCGCGGGGGGGCCAATGAGCAGTTCTTC
TRBD2	TRBJ2-1	.	TRBV28	CASRLAGLSYNEQFF	TGTGCCAGCAGACTAGCGGGACTATCCTACAATGAGCAGTTCTTC
TRBD2	TRBJ2-4	.	TRBV3-1/TRBV3-2	CASSRRSGTLAKNIQYF	TGTGCCAGCAGCCGTCGTAGCGGGACGCTAGCCAAAAACATTCAGTACTTC
.	TRBJ1-4	.	TRBV6-5	CASSYSRRARDEKLFF	TGTGCCAGCAGTTACTCGAGAAGGGCGAGGGATGAAAAACTGTTTTTT
.	TRBJ1-2	once	TRBV7-9	CASSLTGIQGNYGYTF	TGTGCCAGCAGCTTGACAGGAATTCAGGGGAACTATGGCTACACCTTC
TRBD2	TRBJ2-5	.	TRBV18	CASSFGTSGSPETQYF	TGTGCCAGCTCATTCGGGACTAGCGGATCGCCAGAGACCCAGTACTTC
.	TRBJ2-4	.	TRBV6-1	CASNFGNIQYF	TGTGCCAGCAATTTCGGGAACATTCAGTACTTC
TRBD1	TRBJ1-1	.	TRBV28	CASSINLDRSVSEAFF	TGTGCCAGCAGTATCAACCTGGACAGGTCGGTCTCTGAAGCTTTCTTT
TRBD2	TRBJ2-5	.	TRBV7-2	CASSASGSGGAVKTQYF	TGTGCCAGCAGCGCATCGGGGAGCGGGGGGGCCGTAAAGACCCAGTACTTC
TRBD1	TRBJ1-1	.	TRBV28	CASSFTGGYTEAFF	TGTGCCAGCAGTTTTACAGGGGGGTACACTGAAGCTTTCTTT
.	TRBJ1-5	.	TRBV27	CASSLEGGNQPQHF	TGTGCCAGCAGTTTAGAGGGGGGCAATCAGCCCCAGCATTTT